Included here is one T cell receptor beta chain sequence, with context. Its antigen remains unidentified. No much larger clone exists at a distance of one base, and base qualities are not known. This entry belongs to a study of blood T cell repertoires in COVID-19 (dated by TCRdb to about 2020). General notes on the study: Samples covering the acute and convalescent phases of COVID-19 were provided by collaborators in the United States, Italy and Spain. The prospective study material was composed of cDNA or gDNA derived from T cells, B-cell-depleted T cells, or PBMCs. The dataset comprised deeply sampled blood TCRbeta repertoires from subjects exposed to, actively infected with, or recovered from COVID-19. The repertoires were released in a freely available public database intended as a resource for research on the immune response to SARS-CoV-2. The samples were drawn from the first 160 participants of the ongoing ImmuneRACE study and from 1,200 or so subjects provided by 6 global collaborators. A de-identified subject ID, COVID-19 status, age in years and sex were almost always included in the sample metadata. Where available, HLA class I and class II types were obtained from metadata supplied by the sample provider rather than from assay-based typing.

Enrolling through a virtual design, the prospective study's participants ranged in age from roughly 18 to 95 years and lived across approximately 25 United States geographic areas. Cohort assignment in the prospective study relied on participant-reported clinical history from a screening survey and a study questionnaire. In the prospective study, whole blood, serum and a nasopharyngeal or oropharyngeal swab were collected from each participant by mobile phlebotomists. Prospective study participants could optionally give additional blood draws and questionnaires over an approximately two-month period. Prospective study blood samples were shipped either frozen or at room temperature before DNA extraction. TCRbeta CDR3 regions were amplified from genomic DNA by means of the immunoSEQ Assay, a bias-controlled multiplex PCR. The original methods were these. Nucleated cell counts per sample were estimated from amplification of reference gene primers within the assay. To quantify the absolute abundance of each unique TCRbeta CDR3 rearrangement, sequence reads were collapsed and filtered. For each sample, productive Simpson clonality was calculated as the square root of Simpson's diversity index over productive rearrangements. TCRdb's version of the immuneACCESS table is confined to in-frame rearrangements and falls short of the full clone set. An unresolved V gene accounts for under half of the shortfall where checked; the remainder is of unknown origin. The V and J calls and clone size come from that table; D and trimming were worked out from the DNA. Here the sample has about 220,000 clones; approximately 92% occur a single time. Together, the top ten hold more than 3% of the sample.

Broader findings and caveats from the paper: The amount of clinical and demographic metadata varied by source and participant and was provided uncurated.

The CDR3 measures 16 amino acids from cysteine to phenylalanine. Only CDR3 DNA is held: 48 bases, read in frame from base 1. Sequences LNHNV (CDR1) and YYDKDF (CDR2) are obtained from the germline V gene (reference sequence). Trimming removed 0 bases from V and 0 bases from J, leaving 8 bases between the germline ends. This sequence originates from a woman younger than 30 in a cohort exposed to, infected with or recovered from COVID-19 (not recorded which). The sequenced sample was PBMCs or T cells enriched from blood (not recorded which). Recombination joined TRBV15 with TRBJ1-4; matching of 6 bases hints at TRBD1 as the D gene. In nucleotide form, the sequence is TGTGCCACCAGCAGAGATAGGACAGCAACTAATGAAAAACTGTTTTTT. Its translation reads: CATSRDRTATNEKLFF.